This T cell receptor (beta chain) was documented in a study of shared clonotypes between healthy human individuals. Deep-level assay runs were performed. Assay used: immunoSEQ multiplex PCR; TCRdb lists only in-frame clones, some missing. Seen here are 2 million to 2.5 million clones, approximately 93% observed once, and the top ten hold roughly 0.36%. CDR1 is LNHDA and CDR2 is SQIVND in the germline V gene (reference sequence). This CDR3 comprises 13 residues. The V segment lost 5 bases and the J segment 5 bases; nucleotides outside the gene matches: 4. V and J are TRBV19 and TRBJ2-5; 8 bases are shared with TRBD2. Input material: naive CD4+ T cells from PBMCs. Regarding subset: CD45RA+ positively selected. The sequence came from a man aged 18 to 30 in good health. Some clones in this sample may be carry-over from other donors' samples. The CDR3 loop is CASSAREGETQYF. CDR3 coding DNA: TGTGCCAGTAGTGCCCGGGAGGGGGAGACCCAGTACTTC.